This T cell receptor (beta chain) was retrieved from a study of cytomegalovirus exposure and HLA in healthy donors. General observations from the study: V- and J-gene trimming in TCR beta was tied to a missense DCLRE1C variant by an analysis performed later. Roughly uniform sequencing depth across donors was assumed, possibly incorrectly.

J lost 10 bases, V lost 2 bases, and 4 bases had no gene match. The CDR3 is 13 amino acids. The germline gives CDR1 SGHRS, CDR2 YFSETQ. Worth noting for this clone: Its antigen remains unidentified.

The primer mix had 60 Vbeta and 13 Jbeta primers. TCRdb's copy holds only in-frame clones and misses some; the assay was immunoSEQ multiplex PCR. The sample has roughly 120,000 clones, around 81% seen once. Sequenced sample: PBMCs. This rearrangement joins TRBV5-1 to TRBJ2-1, with 9 bases lining up with TRBD2. This TCR was sampled from a young woman in good health and CMV-seronegative. CDR3 DNA sequence: TGCGCCAGCAGCTTTAGTAGCGGGAGCGAGCAGTTCTTC. Translating it yields CASSFSSGSEQFF.